These T cell receptor beta chains were read from a single sample in a study of blood T cell repertoires in COVID-19. The assay was immunoSEQ multiplex PCR, and TCRdb's table has in-frame clones only and misses some. This repertoire shows 250,000 to 300,000 clones, around 81% found once; its top ten account for around 3%. The sequenced sample consisted of peripheral blood. The receptor source for this set is a woman aged 60-75 years with active or convalescent COVID-19. Both conserved end residues are part of each CDR3. The order of the fields is J gene, CDR3 length, V gene, CDR3 protein.

J: TRBJ1-1; length: 16; V: TRBV5-6; CDR3: CASSHFETGANTEAFF
J: TRBJ2-7; length: 14; V: TRBV10-3; CDR3: CAISDGRRVYEQYF
J: TRBJ1-1; length: 15; V: TRBV5-4; CDR3: CASSPLGREDTEAFF
J: TRBJ2-3; length: 16; V: TRBV10-3; CDR3: CAISHDRVGDTDTQYF
J: TRBJ2-1; length: 17; V: TRBV9; CDR3: CASSVAGLAGGDNEQFF
J: TRBJ2-1; length: 13; V: TRBV12-3/TRBV12-4; CDR3: CASRAGSYNEQFF
J: TRBJ1-1; length: 13; V: TRBV2; CDR3: CASNRDQDTEAFF
J: TRBJ1-6; length: 17; V: TRBV9; CDR3: CASSAAGTGGNNSPLHF
J: TRBJ2-1; length: 19; V: TRBV7-7; CDR3: CASSLLPRLAGGRDNEQFF
J: TRBJ1-1; length: 14; V: TRBV5-6; CDR3: CASSRGQGNTEAFF
J: TRBJ1-1; length: 15; V: TRBV2; CDR3: CASTSVTALSTEAFF
J: TRBJ1-6; length: 14; V: TRBV7-3; CDR3: CASSLQGIGSPLHF
J: TRBJ1-2; length: 12; V: TRBV7-3; CDR3: CASRGAGDGYTF
J: TRBJ2-7; length: 15; V: TRBV5-6; CDR3: CASSLLTGSTYEQYF
J: TRBJ1-1; length: 15; V: TRBV27; CDR3: CASQRQDTFLGEAFF
J: TRBJ1-6; length: 15; V: TRBV5-4; CDR3: CASREGGPGVSPLHF
J: TRBJ2-3; length: 16; V: TRBV2; CDR3: CASRDGGRGGTDTQYF
J: TRBJ1-4; length: 15; V: TRBV30; CDR3: CAWTPTPFTNEKLFF
J: TRBJ1-6; length: 16; V: TRBV27; CDR3: CASSLSGTGVNSPLHF
J: TRBJ1-4; length: 14; V: TRBV20-1; CDR3: CSASLGATNEKLFF
J: TRBJ1-6; length: 17; V: TRBV6-6; CDR3: CASSLTAGTGNNSPLHF
J: TRBJ2-1; length: 15; V: TRBV29-1; CDR3: CSARLAGGLYNEQFF
J: TRBJ1-4; length: 15; V: TRBV25-1; CDR3: CASGPAGRTHEKLFF
J: TRBJ1-5; length: 14; V: TRBV2; CDR3: CASSEFRGNQPQHF
J: TRBJ2-5; length: 15; V: TRBV4-2; CDR3: CASSQEPAGGETQYF
J: TRBJ2-3; length: 17; V: TRBV5-1; CDR3: CASSPEEGGAGTDTQYF
J: TRBJ2-1; length: 16; V: TRBV28; CDR3: CASSRSGGRSYNEQFF
J: TRBJ1-5; length: 16; V: TRBV9; CDR3: CASSVGQGLANQPQHF
J: TRBJ2-3; length: 14; V: TRBV6-5; CDR3: CASSSDRYTDTQYF
J: TRBJ1-1; length: 13; V: TRBV10-3; CDR3: CAISENRGPEAFF
J: TRBJ1-6; length: 15; V: TRBV6-6; CDR3: CASSYGGQGGSPLHF
J: TRBJ1-5; length: 17; V: TRBV12-1; CDR3: CASSSGQGCLGNQPQHF
J: TRBJ1-2; length: 15; V: TRBV19; CDR3: CASSDLGQGLYGYTF
J: TRBJ1-1; length: 14; V: TRBV3-1/TRBV3-2; CDR3: CASSQGVTRNEAFF
J: TRBJ1-5; length: 16; V: TRBV2; CDR3: CASSEGAGRNNQPQHF
J: TRBJ2-1; length: 18; V: TRBV9; CDR3: CASSTRTSGALRYNEQFF
J: TRBJ1-5; length: 19; V: TRBV28; CDR3: CASIPSRDSKQRGNQPQHF
J: TRBJ2-5; length: 12; V: TRBV7-9; CDR3: CASSPPSQTQYF